Following are 23 T cell receptor beta chains from one sample sequenced in a study of a mutant IDH1 vaccine in newly diagnosed glioma. Clones were sequenced by immunoSEQ multiplex PCR, and TCRdb holds only the in-frame ones, with some missing. The sample consists of tens of thousands of clones, 70% to 85% of them appearing once. No antigen has been assigned to these receptors. As to time point: week 11, during vaccination. Vaccine doses each comprised 300 ug of mutant IDH1 20-mer peptide, with topical imiquimod. Material: PBMCs, obtained from a glioma patient whose treatment included an IDH1 peptide vaccine. The receptor set was obtained from a man aged 25 to 40 with glioma.

This clone was detected only once. This chain uses TRBV18 with TRBJ1-4; no clear D gene. Germline V gives CDR1 KGHSH, CDR2 LQKENI. Trimming left V 5 bases short and J 0 bases short, with 10 bases between. This CDR3 contains 15 residues. CDR3: CASSWELATNEKLFF. For the CDR3, the DNA is TGTGCCAGCTCATGGGAGCTGGCAACTAATGAAAAACTGTTTTTT.

This clone has a single count. The chain is built from TRBV7-9 and TRBJ1-5; D not certain. Germline CDR1 is SEHNR and CDR2 is FQNEAQ (reference sequence). V was shortened by 3 bases and J by 0 bases, with 9 bases between the two germline ends. There are 15 residues in the CDR3. The CDR3 nucleotides read TGTGCCAGCAGCTTTCTGCCGAATAGCAATCAGCCCCAGCATTTT. Protein product: CASSFLPNSNQPQHF.

V gene TRBV5-5 combines with J gene TRBJ1-3, with TRBD1 identical over 7 bases. J lost 4 bases, V lost 4 bases, and 5 bases had no gene match. The germline gives CDR1 SGHKS, CDR2 YYEKEE (reference sequence). CDR3 size: 14 residues. Here the CDR3 DNA reads TGTGCCAGCAGCCCGGGACAGTGGGGAAACACCATATATTTT. It encodes CASSPGQWGNTIYF.

The V gene is TRBV7-2, the J gene TRBJ1-1; D not resolved. V gave up 5 bases and J gave up 5 bases, with 15 bases separating them. There are 14 residues in the CDR3. Germline CDR1 SGHTA, CDR2 FQGNSA. In nucleotides, the CDR3 is TGTGCCAGCAGCCGGGGTGGCTGGGGTACTGAAGCTTTCTTT. As protein: CASSRGGWGTEAFF.

The chain uses TRBV6-1 and TRBJ1-1; TRBD1 might be the D (5 bases). This CDR3 comprises 13 residues. Trimming left V 3 bases short and J 4 bases short, with 9 bases between. Per germline, CDR1 MNHNS and CDR2 SASEGT. The chain's CDR3 is CASSEVGVTEAFF. The CDR3 DNA is TGTGCCAGCAGTGAGGTGGGGGTCACTGAAGCTTTCTTT.

The rearrangement links TRBV25-1 to TRBJ2-7; 8 bases agree with TRBD1. The CDR3 runs 16 residues. The ends lost 2 bases at V and 2 bases at J; junction bases unmatched: 8. From germline, CDR1 is MGHDK and CDR2 SYGVNS. CDR3 in DNA: TGTGCCAGCAGTGAAATTAGGGGGACAGGCACCTACGAGCAGTACTTC. It translates to CASSEIRGTGTYEQYF.

The genes are TRBV19 and TRBJ1-4; D ambiguous. V lost 5 bases and J 7 bases, leaving 14 bases between the germline ends. Germline V gives CDR1 LNHDA, CDR2 SQIVND (reference sequence). This CDR3 region has 14 residues. CDR3 amino acids: CASSANNPSEKLFF. Written as DNA, the CDR3 is TGTGCCAGTAGTGCAAATAACCCGAGTGAAAAACTGTTTTTT.

The V and J genes are TRBV5-1 and TRBJ2-2; 8 bases are a match to TRBD1. CDR3 length equals 18 residues. Losses at the gene ends were 0 bases for V and 4 bases for J; bases not matched to a gene: 11. Germline V gives CDR1 SGHRS, CDR2 YFSETQ. The CDR3 DNA follows: TGCGCCAGCAGCTTGGCCTCCTGGGGGACAGGAATCACCGGGGAGCTGTTTTTT. Protein product: CASSLASWGTGITGELFF. Looking up the rest from reference TRBV5-1 and TRBJ2-2 gives the full variable domain: KAGVTQTPRYLIKTRGQQVTLSCSPISGHRSVSWYQQTPGQGLQFLFEYFSETQRNKGNFPGRFSGRQFSNSRSEMNVSTLELGDSALYLCASSLASWGTGITGELFFGEGSRLTVL.

This clone was observed once. The chain joins TRBV5-4 to TRBJ2-3; 8 nucleotides line up with TRBD2. V lost 4 bases to trimming and J lost 0 bases; unmatched junction nucleotides: 4. In germline, CDR1 is SGHNT, CDR2 YYREEE (reference sequence). The CDR3 consists of 15 residues. CDR3 region: CASSLSGGSTDTQYF. As DNA, the CDR3 is TGTGCCAGCAGCCTAAGCGGGGGCAGCACAGATACGCAGTATTTT.

V gene TRBV9 combines with J gene TRBJ2-3, with 11 bases matching TRBD2. This CDR3 has 16 residues. V shed 4 bases, J shed 10 bases, and the junction held 14 bases outside the gene matches. The germline CDR1 and CDR2 sequences are SGDLS and YYNGEE. DNA of the CDR3: TGTGCCAGCAGCTTACTGGGACTAGCGGAGTCAGGGCCGCAGTATTTT. This gives the protein CASSLLGLAESGPQYF.

Points on this clone: Other DNA sequences in the sample encode the same CDR3. The chain links TRBV15 to TRBJ1-2, with 7 bases matching TRBD1. J was trimmed by 0 bases and V by 8 bases; bases with no gene match: 6. The germline gives CDR1 LNHNV, CDR2 YYDKDF (reference sequence). The CDR3 covers 14 residues. The CDR3 DNA reads as TGTGCCACCTCCCGGGACAGCGCTAACTATGGCTACACCTTC. It is translated as CATSRDSANYGYTF.

The chain combines TRBV27 with TRBJ2-1; weak D call: TRBD1 (5 bases). With 7 bases removed from V and 0 bases from J, the gap between germline ends came to 16 bases. The CDR3 loop spans 16 amino acids. CDR1 is MNHEY, CDR2 SMNVEV, per germline (reference sequence). Here the CDR3 DNA reads TGTGCCAGCACCCCCCTCAGGGTTTTCTCCTACAATGAGCAGTTCTTC. It codes for CASTPLRVFSYNEQFF.

As for this clone: The junction departs from germline at one end; a sequencing error may be responsible. CDR3 nucleotides: TGTGCCAGCAGCTTCCCGAAGACCGGGGAGCTGTTTTTT. This sequence encodes CASSFPKTGELFF. V is TRBV7-9 and J is TRBJ2-2; D gene uncertain. Germline V gives CDR1 SEHNR, CDR2 FQNEAQ (reference sequence). The CDR3 runs 13 residues.

The genes are TRBV10-3 and TRBJ2-1; 9 nucleotides match TRBD2. CDR1 is ENHRY, CDR2 SYGVKD, per germline. V lost 6 bases and J lost 0; bases outside the gene matches: 3. There are 15 residues in the CDR3. In nucleotides, the CDR3 is TGTGCCATCAGAACTAGCGGGTACTCCTACAATGAGCAGTTCTTC. This codes for CAIRTSGYSYNEQFF.

This clone has just one count. This chain links TRBV19 with TRBJ2-5, with 8 bases fitting TRBD2. This CDR3 is 15 amino acids long. The ends lost 5 bases at V and 5 bases at J; junction bases unmatched: 10. Looked up from germline, CDR1 is LNHDA and CDR2 is SQIVND (reference sequence). The CDR3 sequence: CASSPLVAGRETQYF. Written as DNA, the CDR3 is TGTGCCAGTAGTCCCTTGGTAGCGGGGAGGGAGACCCAGTACTTC.

This chain connects TRBV7-9 to TRBJ2-4, with 13 bases matching TRBD2. The V and J ends lost 6 bases and 0 bases, in that order; junction bases with no gene match: 2. The length of the CDR3 is 16 residues. Germline-derived CDR1 and CDR2 are SEHNR and FQNEAQ (reference sequence). CDR3 region: CASRGLAGVAKNIQYF. In nucleotides, the CDR3 is TGTGCCAGCAGAGGACTAGCGGGAGTAGCCAAAAACATTCAGTACTTC.

The chain carries TRBV27 and TRBJ1-5; 8 bases are a match to TRBD1. J was trimmed by 4 bases and V by 4 bases; bases with no gene match: 6. Germline values: CDR1 MNHEY, CDR2 SMNVEV (reference sequence). The CDR3 contains 15 residues. CDR3 sequence (DNA): TGTGCCAGCAGTTCCCGGGACAGGTCGAATCAGCCCCAGCATTTT. This encodes CASSSRDRSNQPQHF.

The chain links TRBV27 to TRBJ2-1, with D unresolved. The CDR3 contains 16 residues. The V end was cut by 5 bases, the J end by 0 bases, with 14 bases between. CDR1 is MNHEY and CDR2 is SMNVEV in the germline V gene (reference sequence). DNA of the CDR3: TGTGCCAGCAGTCTTAATAGCTTCAGCTCCTACAATGAGCAGTTCTTC. Its translation is CASSLNSFSSYNEQFF.

The chain employs TRBV14 and TRBJ2-7, with D unresolved. This CDR3 region has 13 residues. Deletions cut 2 bases from V and 3 bases from J, with 8 bases between. Germline V lookup: CDR1 SGHDN, CDR2 FVKESK. The CDR3, as DNA: TGTGCCAGCAGCCAAACCGGTAGCTACGAGCAGTACTTC. It encodes CASSQTGSYEQYF.

The chain couples TRBV2 to TRBJ1-5; D might be TRBD1 (5 bases). The germline V and J ends were trimmed by 6 bases and 5 bases, with 11 bases remaining between them. The CDR3 has 13 residues. Germline CDR1 and CDR2: SNHLY and FYNNEI. The DNA of the CDR3 is TGTGCCAGCAGGGGGTGGGGGGATCAGCCCCAGCATTTT. This encodes CASRGWGDQPQHF.

V and J are TRBV27 and TRBJ2-7, with TRBD1 as a possible D gene (6 bases). Trimming took off 6 bases at V and 4 bases at J, with 10 bases between the two ends. Germline-derived CDR1 and CDR2 are MNHEY and SMNVEV (reference sequence). The CDR3 length is 12 residues. The CDR3 DNA follows: TGTGCCAGCAGCTCCCAGGGGTACGAGCAGTACTTC. Encoded protein: CASSSQGYEQYF.

This chain uses TRBV4-1 with TRBJ2-7; no clear D. Per the germline V gene, CDR1 is MGHRA and CDR2 is YSYEKL. The CDR3 length is 16 residues. Deletions cut 0 bases from V and 3 bases from J, with 15 bases between. The CDR3, as DNA: TGCGCCAGCAGCCAAGATAGTCGGACCTCGTTCTACGAGCAGTACTTC. Its translation: CASSQDSRTSFYEQYF.

The rearrangement uses TRBV10-3 and TRBJ1-2; no definite D call. CDR1 and CDR2 (germline): ENHRY, SYGVKD. The CDR3 totals 11 residues. V was clipped by 5 bases and J by 8 bases, with 9 bases between them. In nucleotides, the CDR3 is TGTGCCATCAGTAACAGTAGAGGCTACACCTTC. It codes for CAISNSRGYTF.